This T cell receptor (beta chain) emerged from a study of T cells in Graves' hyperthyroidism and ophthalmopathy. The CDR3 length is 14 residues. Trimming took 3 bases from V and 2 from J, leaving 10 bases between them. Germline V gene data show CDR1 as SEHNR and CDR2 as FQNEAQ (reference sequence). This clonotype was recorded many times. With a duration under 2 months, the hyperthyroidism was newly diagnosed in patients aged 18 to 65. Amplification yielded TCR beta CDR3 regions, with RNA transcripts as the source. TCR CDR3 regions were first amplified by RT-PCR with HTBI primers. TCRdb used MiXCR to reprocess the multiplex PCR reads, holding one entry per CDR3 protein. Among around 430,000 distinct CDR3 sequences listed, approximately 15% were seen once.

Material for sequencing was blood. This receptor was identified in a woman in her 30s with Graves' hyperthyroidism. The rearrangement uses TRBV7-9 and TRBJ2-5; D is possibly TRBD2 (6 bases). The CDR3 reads CASSFGREQETQYF. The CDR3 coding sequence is TGTGCCAGCAGCTTCGGCCGGGAGCAAGAGACCCAGTACTTC.